This TCR beta chain comes out of a study of blood T cell repertoires in COVID-19. Study at large: The United States, Italy and Spain provided the acute and convalescent COVID-19 samples. T cells, B-cell-depleted T cells, or PBMCs provided the cDNA or gDNA that served as material.

Germline lookup yields CDR1 MNHEY and CDR2 SMNVEV (reference sequence). The CDR3 runs 13 residues. J lost 5 bases, V lost 6 bases, and 5 bases had no gene match. Self-reported history from a screening survey and questionnaire set each donor's cohort. Assay: immunoSEQ multiplex PCR; the TCRdb copy retains only in-frame clones and omits some. Of about 280,000 clones listed, more than 80% were seen once; the top ten hold roughly 4.3%. The sequence came from a woman aged 25 to 45 with acute COVID-19. The J gene is TRBJ1-1, the V gene TRBV27, with 8 positions matching TRBD1. The sequenced sample was PBMCs or T cells enriched from blood (not recorded which). CDR3 protein: CASRQGGRTEAFF. The CDR3 DNA reads as TGTGCCAGCAGACAGGGGGGTAGGACTGAAGCTTTCTTT.